The entry below gives a single T cell receptor beta chain sequence along with its context. Its antigen is unknown. The entry originates in a study of T cells in Graves' hyperthyroidism and ophthalmopathy. Findings and caveats of the study: Progression to ophthalmopathy was predicted a median of approximately 6.4 months early. Within blood appeared most thyroid clonotypes that had expanded above 0.001.

Exclusions: uncontrolled infection, other autoimmune disease, pregnancy, lactation. Diagnoses used clinical symptoms, serum thyroxine and TRAb, thyroid ultrasound and orbital computed tomography. The CDR3 regions of TCR beta were amplified from RNA transcripts. The HTBI primer set was used in a first-round RT-PCR of the TCR CDR3. TCRdb used MiXCR to reprocess the multiplex PCR reads, holding one entry per CDR3 protein. The table has fewer than 850,000 distinct CDR3 sequences, 17% seen once. The V end was cut by 2 bases, the J end by 1 base, with 17 bases between. The CDR3 length is 17 residues. The germline gives CDR1 MGHRA, CDR2 YSYEKL.

The source of this sequence is a man over 45 with Graves' hyperthyroidism. The genes are TRBV4-1 and TRBJ1-1, with unresolved D. Sequencing was performed on blood. CDR3 sequence reads: CASSQYSSDSQNTEAFF. The CDR3 nucleotides are TGCGCCAGCAGCCAATATAGCTCGGACTCACAGAACACTGAAGCTTTCTTT.